This T cell receptor beta chain comes out of a study of post-analysis software for immune sequencing data. For the study at large: The study covered relapsing-remitting, secondary progressive and progressive-relapsing courses of multiple sclerosis.

The study, taken as a whole, reports: Versus controls, multiple sclerosis patients showed significantly lower diversity (normalized Chao1). Controls showed lower frequencies than patients for roughly five TRBV segments, and TRBV5-6, TRBV5-1 and TRBV20-1 were among these. Samples made in the same batch grouped tightly together by F measure.

TCR beta cDNA libraries included unique molecular identifiers. TCRdb independently ran MiXCR on the PCR reads; one entry per CDR3 protein. The sample consists of about 820,000 distinct CDR3 sequences, about 50% of them appearing once. The CDR3 covers 17 residues. CDR1 is MGHRA and CDR2 is YSYEKL in the germline V gene. Trimming removed 3 bases from V and 11 bases from J; junction bases left unmatched: 15. Points on this clonotype: Antigen specificity is unknown.

The chain employs TRBV4-1 and TRBJ2-5, with 13 bases matching TRBD2. Source material: blood. This TCR derives from a girl between 10 and 17 years old with multiple sclerosis. CDR3 nucleotides: TGCGCCAGCAGCCACCCGGGACTAGCGGGACCTAACAATGAGCAGTACTTC. It yields the protein CASSHPGLAGPNNEQYF.